Detailed here is one T cell receptor (beta chain). Its target is unknown. This sample was taken from a study of T-cell reconstitution after alpha-beta-depleted transplantation in children. Preparation of the TCRbeta library used unique molecular identifiers. One entry per CDR3 protein, called by TCRdb with MiXCR from the PCR reads. Of about 580,000 distinct CDR3 sequences listed, roughly 27% were seen once; the top ten hold less than 40%. V was shortened by 7 bases and J by 4 bases, with 22 bases between the two germline ends. The CDR3 length is 16 residues. Germline CDR1 is SGHVS and CDR2 is FNYEAQ. The study's findings and limits: Surviving recipient cells, namely T cells and thymic progenitors, were the source of high day-60 TCRbeta diversity in some patients. T cells produced anew were the main source of T-cell counts and diversity one year after transplant.

V gene TRBV7-6 combines with J gene TRBJ1-1; D might be TRBD1 (5 bases). This specimen was PBMCs, taken before TCRalphabeta/CD19-depleted stem cell transplant. This TCR came from a boy under two years old with Wiskott-Aldrich syndrome, due to receive a stem cell transplant. The CDR3 bases are TGTGCCAGCAAGGAGCGACCAGACGCGGGGCGCACTGAAGCTTTCTTT. Residues: CASKERPDAGRTEAFF.